This entry lists 9 T cell receptor beta chains sequenced from one sample in a study of shared clonotypes between healthy human individuals. Some clones are missing from TCRdb's copy, which holds only in-frame ones; the method was immunoSEQ multiplex PCR. Found here are over 2 million clones, just under 95% of them singletons; the top ten hold roughly 0.34%. The sample consisted of naive CD4+ T cells from PBMCs. The subset was: CD45RA+ positively selected. The receptor source for this set is a young man in good health. Some clones in this sample may be carry-over from other donors' samples.

The genes are TRBV28 and TRBJ2-6; D perhaps matches TRBD2 (6 bases). CDR1 and CDR2 (germline): MDHEN, SYDVKM. V lost 1 base, J lost 2 bases, and 12 bases lay in between. The CDR3 is made up of 17 amino acids. The CDR3 protein is CASSLFSGGAGANVLTF. The CDR3 region has the DNA TGTGCCAGCAGTTTATTCTCTGGAGGGGCTGGGGCCAACGTCCTGACTTTC.

V is TRBV9 and J is TRBJ2-7; tentative D call: TRBD1 (6 bases). The germline V gene encodes CDR1 SGDLS and CDR2 YYNGEE. The CDR3 sequence is 14 residues long. Trimming removed 4 bases from V and 0 bases from J, with 11 bases in between. Here the CDR3 reads CASSRQDSSYEQYF. The CDR3 region has the DNA TGTGCCAGCAGCCGACAGGACTCCTCCTACGAGCAGTACTTC.

This chain links TRBV5-1 with TRBJ2-7; 10 bases line up with TRBD1. Germline loops: CDR1 SGHRS, CDR2 YFSETQ. The CDR3 covers 14 residues. The trim removed 4 bases at V and 4 bases at J, leaving 5 bases unmatched. CDR3 loop: CASSRADRGYEQYF. CDR3 sequence (DNA): TGCGCCAGCAGCCGGGCGGACAGGGGGTACGAGCAGTACTTC.

The rearrangement links TRBV5-1 to TRBJ2-7; perhaps D is TRBD1 or TRBD2 (5 bases each). The CDR3 runs to 18 residues. Germline loops: CDR1 SGHRS, CDR2 YFSETQ. Trimming removed 4 bases from V and 0 bases from J, with 23 bases in between. The CDR3 region is CASSIQPGTSGYSYEQYF. CDR3 DNA: TGCGCCAGCAGCATACAACCCGGGACGTCAGGTTACTCCTACGAGCAGTACTTC.

The gene calls are TRBV28 and TRBJ2-7; 13 bases agree with TRBD2. Germline loops: CDR1 MDHEN, CDR2 SYDVKM. This CDR3 has 15 residues. With 6 bases clipped from V and 6 bases from J, the junction kept 8 bases outside the gene matches. The CDR3 loop reads CASSLGLAGVGEQYF. CDR3 coding DNA: TGTGCCAGCAGCCTTGGACTAGCGGGAGTCGGCGAGCAGTACTTC.

The chain has TRBV30 and TRBJ1-4; tentatively, D is TRBD1 (6 bases). The CDR3 is 17 amino acids. The V end lost 3 bases, the J end lost 8 bases, and 25 bases lay between the germline ends. The germline gives CDR1 GTSNPN, CDR2 SVGIG (reference sequence). The CDR3 here is CAWSSGLGGPEGEKLFF. CDR3 sequence (DNA): TGTGCCTGGAGCAGCGGACTTGGGGGCCCGGAGGGGGAAAAACTGTTTTTT.

The gene calls are TRBV30 and TRBJ2-1; TRBD2 aligns across 7 bases. The CDR3 has 15 amino acids. Germline CDR1 is GTSNPN and CDR2 is SVGIG (reference sequence). V lost 5 bases, J lost 7 bases, and 14 bases stayed unmatched. CDR3 sequence: CAWATTGTNLNEQFF. CDR3 sequence (DNA): TGTGCCTGGGCCACAACCGGGACTAACCTAAATGAGCAGTTCTTC.

This clone has a single count. The chain has TRBV5-6 and TRBJ2-2; 14 bases match TRBD2. Looked up from germline, CDR1 is SGHDT and CDR2 is YYEEEE. This CDR3 is built from 17 residues. The junction had 5 bases not matched to a gene; V was cut back by 1 base and J by 6 bases. The CDR3 sequence: CASSLRTSGRWAGELFF. The CDR3 DNA sequence: TGTGCCAGCAGCTTGAGGACTAGCGGGAGGTGGGCCGGGGAGCTGTTTTTT.

V gene TRBV7-2 combines with J gene TRBJ1-2; TRBD1 aligns across 10 bases. Germline CDR1 is SGHTA and CDR2 is FQGNSA. V gave up 5 bases and J gave up 8 bases; unmatched junction bases: 8. The CDR3 is 14 residues long. CDR3 bases: TGTGCCAGCAGCACCGGGACAGGGGAGCGGGGCTACACCTTC. Amino acids: CASSTGTGERGYTF. The variable domain in full, with the rest retrieved from reference TRBV7-2 and TRBJ1-2, is GAGVSQSPSNKVTEKGKDVELRCDPISGHTALYWYRQSLGQGLEFLIYFQGNSAPDKSGLPSDRFSAERTGGSVSTLTIQRTQQEDSAVYLCASSTGTGERGYTFGSGTRLTVV.